This entry lists 4 T cell receptor beta chains sequenced from one sample in a study of T cell responses to AZD1222 COVID-19 vaccine (dated by TCRdb to about 2021). The method was the immunoSEQ multiplex PCR assay. TCRdb stores this immuneACCESS table with in-frame sequences only. Part of the clones is absent; in the studies checked, under half of the shortfall reflects unresolved V genes, and no reason is known for the rest. Here the sample has 250,000 to 300,000 clones; 94% occur a single time. The top ten hold around 0.6% of the sample. The sample's time point label is to be understood as: about 28 days (+/-7) after the second vaccine dose. The material was peripheral blood, obtained 28 days after the second AZD1222 dose. The receptors derive from an adult who received the AZD1222 COVID-19 vaccine.

This chain uses TRBV10-3 with TRBJ2-7; 10 bases are a match to TRBD1. The CDR3 has 17 residues. CDR1 and CDR2 (germline): ENHRY, SYGVKD. The V segment lost 1 base and the J segment 5 bases; nucleotides outside the gene matches: 11. The CDR3 sequence is CAISEYPWGQGSHEQYF. The DNA of the CDR3 is TGTGCCATCAGTGAGTACCCTTGGGGACAGGGGTCCCACGAGCAGTACTTC.

This clone was detected once. The rearrangement joins TRBV2 to TRBJ1-2, with D perhaps TRBD1 (5 bases). The CDR3 is 13 residues long. From germline, CDR1 is SNHLY and CDR2 FYNNEI. The V end lost 5 bases, the J end lost 8 bases, and 15 bases lay between the germline ends. This CDR3 is CASSPGQTGGYTF. Here the CDR3 DNA reads TGTGCCAGCAGTCCCGGACAAACTGGCGGCTACACCTTC.

This chain links TRBV27 with TRBJ2-7; TRBD2 matches 13 bases. The ends lost 5 bases at V and 2 bases at J; junction bases unmatched: 3. The CDR3 extends over 15 amino acids. Germline CDR1 is MNHEY and CDR2 is SMNVEV (reference sequence). For the CDR3, the DNA is TGTGCCAGCAGTCTCGGGACTAGCGGGACCTACGAGCAGTACTTC. Translating it yields CASSLGTSGTYEQYF.

The genes are TRBV5-1 and TRBJ1-4; D is unresolved. This CDR3 region has 16 residues. V gave up 4 bases and J gave up 7 bases, with 20 bases separating them. Germline CDR1 SGHRS, CDR2 YFSETQ. The CDR3 DNA reads TGCGCCAGCAGCCCAATCCCGTTCGGGGAAACTGAAAAACTGTTTTTT. Protein sequence: CASSPIPFGETEKLFF.